The 8 T cell receptor beta chains in this list originate from one sample, sequenced in a study of T-cell reconstitution after alpha-beta-depleted transplantation in children. Unique molecular identifiers were incorporated during preparation of the TCRbeta library. TCRdb ran MiXCR on the PCR reads and lists one entry per CDR3 protein. The data hold about 540,000 distinct CDR3 sequences, with roughly 18% observed a single time. The specimen was PBMCs from the stem cell graft donor, collected from the stem cell graft. These receptors originate from a human donor who donated a stem cell graft to a child with acute lymphoblastic leukemia.

This clonotype came up a few times. The CDR3 sequence is CASSHRQGADTGELFF. CDR3 coding DNA: TGTGCCAGCAGTCACCGACAGGGGGCTGACACCGGGGAGCTGTTTTTT. This chain connects TRBV28 to TRBJ2-2, with TRBD1 matching 10 bases. V dropped 5 bases and J dropped 3; count of bases not matched to a gene: 6. Per the germline V gene, CDR1 is MDHEN and CDR2 is SYDVKM. The CDR3 length is 16 residues. The complete variable domain, with remaining parts taken from reference TRBV28 and TRBJ2-2, reads DVKVTQSSRYLVKRTGEKVFLECVQDMDHENMFWYRQDPGLGLRLIYFSYDVKMKEKGDIPEGYSVSREKKERFSLILESASTNQTSMYLCASSHRQGADTGELFFGEGSRLTVL.

This clonotype was seen only a few times. The chain has TRBV5-6 and TRBJ2-7; D is uncertain. Germline loops: CDR1 SGHDT, CDR2 YYEEEE. V was shortened by 1 base and J by 9 bases, with 8 bases between the two germline ends. The CDR3 has 11 amino acids. The DNA for the CDR3 is TGTGCCAGCAGCTTGAACAACGCGCAGTACTTC. Translation gives CASSLNNAQYF. The full variable domain, in which reference TRBV5-6 and TRBJ2-7 provide the parts outside the CDR3, is DAGVTQSPTHLIKTRGQQVTLRCSPKSGHDTVSWYQQALGQGPQFIFQYYEEEERQRGNFPDRFSGHQFPNYSSELNVNALLLGDSALYLCASSLNNAQYFGPGTRLTVT.

Only a few counts were recorded for this clonotype. The rearrangement links TRBV2 to TRBJ2-7; weak D call: TRBD1 (7 bases). The length of the CDR3 is 15 residues. Trimming pared 0 bases from V and 3 bases from J, leaving 12 bases between. Germline V CDR1 and CDR2: SNHLY, FYNNEI. This chain's CDR3 is CASSEARGQIYEQYF. CDR3 nucleotide sequence: TGTGCCAGCAGTGAAGCGCGGGGACAGATCTACGAGCAGTACTTC.

The V call is TRBV27, the J call TRBJ2-3; D gene uncertain. V shed 0 bases and J shed 7 bases, with 8 bases lying between them. Per the germline V gene, CDR1 is MNHEY and CDR2 is SMNVEV (reference sequence). This CDR3 has 13 residues. CDR3 nucleotides: TGTGCCAGCAGTTTATCGTGGGAATATACGCAGTATTTT. Residues: CASSLSWEYTQYF.

The chain uses TRBV6-4 and TRBJ1-4, with D possibly matching TRBD1 (6 bases). V dropped 4 bases and J dropped 5 bases, with 11 bases sitting between them. The CDR3 length is 14 residues. Germline CDR1 reads MRHNA; CDR2 reads SNTAGT. For the CDR3, the DNA is TGTGCCAGCAGTGCGGGGGCCCTAAATGAAAAACTGTTTTTT. This encodes CASSAGALNEKLFF.

The CDR3 DNA reads as TGTGCCAGCAGTTTAGAACTAGGGGGGCCAGGGACTGAAGCTTTCTTT. Its translation: CASSLELGGPGTEAFF. The V and J genes are TRBV27 and TRBJ1-1; D may be TRBD1 (6 bases). V lost 2 bases and J 5 bases, leaving 18 bases between the germline ends. The germline CDR1 and CDR2 sequences are MNHEY and SMNVEV (reference sequence). This CDR3 is built from 16 residues.

In its sample, this clonotype was seen many times. The rearrangement joins TRBV18 to TRBJ2-1; TRBD2 aligns across 16 bases. V shed 2 bases and J 9 bases; nucleotides not matched to a gene: 1. Germline CDR1 KGHSH, CDR2 LQKENI. The CDR3 sequence is 15 residues long. The CDR3 nucleotides read TGTGCCAGCTCACCAGGGACTAGCGGGAGGGGTGAGCAGTTCTTC. This codes for CASSPGTSGRGEQFF. The full variable domain, completed using reference TRBV18 and TRBJ2-1, is NAGVMQNPRHLVRRRGQEARLRCSPMKGHSHVYWYRQLPEEGLKFMVYLQKENIIDESGMPKERFSAEFPKEGPSILRIQQVVRGDSAAYFCASSPGTSGRGEQFFGPGTRLTVL.

The chain links TRBV7-2 to TRBJ2-1; 14 bases map to TRBD2. V gave up 1 base and J gave up 15 bases; unmatched junction bases: 2. This CDR3 is built from 13 residues. Germline V gives CDR1 SGHTA, CDR2 FQGNSA. Here the CDR3 DNA reads TGTGCCAGCAGCTTAGGGACTAGCGGGAGGTCGTTCTTC. This gives the protein CASSLGTSGRSFF.